Shown below are 2 T cell receptor beta chains from a single sample sequenced in a study of blood T cell repertoires in COVID-19. Some clones are missing from TCRdb's copy, which holds only in-frame ones; the method was immunoSEQ multiplex PCR. Of 30,000 to 45,000 clones in the sample, around 82% are singletons; the top ten hold 15% to 20%. Specimen: peripheral blood. The receptors were sampled from a man between 65 and 85 years old with acute or convalescent COVID-19.

The chain has TRBV1 and TRBJ1-4; the D call TRBD1 from the table was never checked on the DNA. TRBV1 is a pseudogene locus. This CDR3 spans 15 amino acids. CDR3 sequence reads: CTSSQFRDRREKLFF. The CDR3 nucleotides read TGCACCAGCAGCCAGTTCCGAGACAGGAGGGAAAAACTGTTTTTT.

In its sample, this clone was seen a few times. The chain uses TRBV18 and TRBJ1-1; 7 nucleotides agree with TRBD1. V gave up 3 bases and J gave up 3 bases; unmatched junction bases: 7. CDR3 length: 15 amino acids. Germline V gene lookup returns CDR1 KGHSH and CDR2 LQKENI. CDR3 DNA sequence: TGTGCCAGCTCACCGAGACAGGGCGGGTACACTGAAGCTTTCTTT. Translation: CASSPRQGGYTEAFF.